The 15 T cell receptor beta chains below all came from one sample that was sequenced in a study of T-cell reconstitution after alpha-beta-depleted transplantation in children. As it was prepared, the TCRbeta library received unique molecular identifiers. Each CDR3 protein is one row after TCRdb ran MiXCR on the PCR reads. Counted here are around 400,000 distinct CDR3 sequences, around 21% occurring once; the ten biggest clones make up less than 4.5%. Source: PBMCs from the stem cell graft donor, taken from the stem cell graft. These receptors were obtained from a human donor who donated a stem cell graft to a child with acute myeloid leukemia.

J is TRBJ2-1 and V is TRBV24-1; 9 bases map to TRBD2. CDR1 and CDR2 (germline): KGHDR, SFDVKD. The CDR3 extends over 15 amino acids. The V gene end was trimmed by 3 bases and the J gene end by 7 bases; junction bases not matched to a gene: 6. The DNA for the CDR3 is TGTGCCACCAGTGATCCGCGAACTAGCGGGAATGAGCAGTTCTTC. As protein: CATSDPRTSGNEQFF.

The chain combines TRBV7-2 with TRBJ2-7; 9 bases are shared with TRBD2. The junction had 7 bases not matched to a gene; V was cut back by 1 base and J by 3 bases. Germline V gene sequence: CDR1 SGHTA, CDR2 FQGNSA. This CDR3 has 16 amino acids. The CDR3 coding sequence is TGTGCCAGCAGCTTAGATTCTAGCGGGAAAAACTACGAGCAGTACTTC. This encodes CASSLDSSGKNYEQYF.

This chain connects TRBV25-1 to TRBJ2-1; no clear D. The CDR3 is 12 residues long. Looked up from germline, CDR1 is MGHDK and CDR2 is SYGVNS. V lost 3 bases to trimming and J lost 7 bases, with 7 bases between them. CDR3 protein: CASSETPNEQFF. Written as DNA, the CDR3 is TGTGCCAGCAGTGAGACTCCAAATGAGCAGTTCTTC.

The sample holds many counts of this clonotype. The chain is built from TRBV25-1 and TRBJ2-7; no clear D gene. V was shortened by 2 bases and J by 8 bases, with 13 bases between the two germline ends. Germline V CDR1 and CDR2: MGHDK, SYGVNS. This CDR3 contains 13 residues. This CDR3 is CASSERQPRKQYF. The CDR3 DNA reads TGTGCCAGCAGTGAAAGGCAGCCTCGGAAGCAGTACTTC.

This clonotype came up many times. V is TRBV29-1 and J is TRBJ2-3; TRBD2 matches 14 bases. Germline V gene sequence: CDR1 SQVTM, CDR2 ANQGSEA. The CDR3 spans 14 residues. The V gene end was trimmed by 6 bases and the J gene end by 4 bases; junction bases not matched to a gene: 3. The CDR3 DNA reads TGCAGCGTAGGGACTAGCGGGAGTTCAGATACGCAGTATTTT. This gives the protein CSVGTSGSSDTQYF.

Only a few counts were recorded for this clonotype. This sequence joins TRBV7-2 and TRBJ1-5, with D maybe TRBD1 (6 bases). The germline CDR1 and CDR2 sequences are SGHTA and FQGNSA. CDR3 length: 13 amino acids. V was trimmed by 4 bases and J by 7 bases, leaving 11 bases between them. CDR3 sequence reads: CASSWTESQPQHF. The DNA of the CDR3 is TGTGCCAGCAGCTGGACAGAATCCCAGCCCCAGCATTTT.

The J gene is TRBJ2-1, the V gene TRBV7-6, with 8 bases fitting TRBD1. CDR3 length: 17 residues. Germline values: CDR1 SGHVS, CDR2 FNYEAQ. V lost 5 bases to trimming and J lost 1 base; unmatched junction nucleotides: 10. The CDR3 loop is CASSPHRQGLSYNEQFF. CDR3 DNA sequence: TGTGCCAGCAGCCCCCATCGACAGGGGTTATCCTACAATGAGCAGTTCTTC. The full variable domain, rest sourced from reference TRBV7-6 and TRBJ2-1, is GAGVSQSPRYKVTKRGQDVALRCDPISGHVSLYWYRQALGQGPEFLTYFNYEAQQDKSGLPNDRFSAERPEGSISTLTIQRTEQRDSAMYRCASSPHRQGLSYNEQFFGPGTRLTVL.

The V gene is TRBV4-1, the J gene TRBJ1-1, with D unclear. The CDR3 is made up of 14 amino acids. Trimming took off 2 bases at V and 0 bases at J, with 7 bases between the two ends. The germline V gene encodes CDR1 MGHRA and CDR2 YSYEKL. The CDR3, as DNA: TGCGCCAGCAGCCAACAGACCCTGAACACTGAAGCTTTCTTT. It is translated as CASSQQTLNTEAFF.

The V gene is TRBV12-3 or TRBV12-4, the J gene TRBJ2-7, with TRBD2 matching 12 bases. There are 15 residues in the CDR3. Trimming took 5 bases from V and 6 from J; bases not matched to a gene: 8. CDR3 residues: CASSDRGLAGSEQYF. The CDR3 DNA reads as TGTGCCAGCAGTGACCGGGGACTAGCGGGCTCCGAGCAGTACTTC.

This clonotype has more than one count but fewer than ten. The chain is built from TRBV12-3 or TRBV12-4 and TRBJ1-4, with a tentative D call TRBD1 (6 bases). CDR3 size: 14 residues. Trimming shortened V by 10 bases and J by 4 bases, and 16 bases separated the two germline ends. The CDR3 region has the DNA TGTGCCACTACAGGGCCTGCAAATAATGAAAAACTGTTTTTT. It is translated as CATTGPANNEKLFF.

This rearrangement joins TRBV28 to TRBJ2-1; possible D gene TRBD1, 5 bases. Trimming shortened V by 3 bases and J by 9 bases, and 12 bases separated the two germline ends. This CDR3 has 13 amino acids. The germline CDR1 and CDR2 sequences are MDHEN and SYDVKM. CDR3 sequence (DNA): TGTGCCAGCAGTTTGGACATGAGTGCTGAGCAGTTCTTC. It encodes CASSLDMSAEQFF. The full variable domain, completed using reference TRBV28 and TRBJ2-1, is DVKVTQSSRYLVKRTGEKVFLECVQDMDHENMFWYRQDPGLGLRLIYFSYDVKMKEKGDIPEGYSVSREKKERFSLILESASTNQTSMYLCASSLDMSAEQFFGPGTRLTVL.

The table lists this clonotype with a few counts. The rearrangement joins TRBV5-6 to TRBJ2-4, with D tentatively TRBD1 (6 bases). The V gene lost 4 bases and the J gene lost 8 bases, with 22 bases spanning the gap. The CDR3 contains 16 residues. Germline loops: CDR1 SGHDT, CDR2 YYEEEE. CDR3 sequence: CASSPIPGAGSYIQYF. In nucleotides, the CDR3 is TGTGCCAGCAGCCCAATCCCAGGGGCAGGTTCTTACATTCAGTACTTC.

This clonotype was seen a few times. The gene calls are TRBV7-3 and TRBJ2-1; 10 nucleotides agree with TRBD2. In germline, CDR1 is SGHTA, CDR2 FQGTGA. CDR3 size: 15 residues. The V gene end was trimmed by 4 bases and the J gene end by 7 bases; junction bases not matched to a gene: 7. The CDR3, as DNA: TGTGCCAGCAGCTCCACTAGCGGGAATTTGAATGAGCAGTTCTTC. This sequence encodes CASSSTSGNLNEQFF. The complete variable domain, with remaining parts taken from reference TRBV7-3 and TRBJ2-1, reads GAGVSQTPSNKVTEKGKYVELRCDPISGHTALYWYRQSLGQGPEFLIYFQGTGAADDSGLPNDRFFAVRPEGSVSTLKIQRTERGDSAVYLCASSSTSGNLNEQFFGPGTRLTVL.

The DNA of the CDR3 is TGTGCCAGACATCTTCCTCGTCTAGCGGGTGTGTACAATGAGCAGTTCTTC. Its protein product is CARHLPRLAGVYNEQFF. The V call is TRBV21-1, the J call TRBJ2-1; the table calls TRBD2, which could not be checked here. TRBV21-1 is flagged as a pseudogene. The CDR3 has 17 amino acids.

The gene calls are TRBV6-5 and TRBJ1-2; 9 bases map to TRBD1. Germline V lookup: CDR1 MNHEY, CDR2 SVGAGI. With V trimmed by 2 bases and J by 2 bases, 0 bases remained unmatched. The CDR3 has 14 residues. The CDR3 DNA follows: TGTGCCAGCAGTTACACAGGGGGCAACTATGGCTACACCTTC. Amino acids: CASSYTGGNYGYTF.